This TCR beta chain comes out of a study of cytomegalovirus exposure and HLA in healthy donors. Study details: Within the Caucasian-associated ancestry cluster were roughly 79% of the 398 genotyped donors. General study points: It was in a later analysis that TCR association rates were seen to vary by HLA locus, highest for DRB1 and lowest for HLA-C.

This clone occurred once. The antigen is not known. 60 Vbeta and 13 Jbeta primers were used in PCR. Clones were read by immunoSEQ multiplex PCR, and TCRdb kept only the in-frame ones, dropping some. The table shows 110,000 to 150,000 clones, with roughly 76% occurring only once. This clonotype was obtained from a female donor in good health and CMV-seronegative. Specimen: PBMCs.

The CDR3 region has the DNA TGCGCCAGCAGCTTGGACCCTCTCCCGGGAAACACTGAAGCTTTCTTT. Translating it yields CASSLDPLPGNTEAFF. The chain joins TRBV5-1 to TRBJ1-1; D gene uncertain. V was pared by 0 bases and J by 2 bases, with 14 bases between. The CDR3 extends over 16 amino acids. Germline V gene data show CDR1 as SGHRS and CDR2 as YFSETQ.